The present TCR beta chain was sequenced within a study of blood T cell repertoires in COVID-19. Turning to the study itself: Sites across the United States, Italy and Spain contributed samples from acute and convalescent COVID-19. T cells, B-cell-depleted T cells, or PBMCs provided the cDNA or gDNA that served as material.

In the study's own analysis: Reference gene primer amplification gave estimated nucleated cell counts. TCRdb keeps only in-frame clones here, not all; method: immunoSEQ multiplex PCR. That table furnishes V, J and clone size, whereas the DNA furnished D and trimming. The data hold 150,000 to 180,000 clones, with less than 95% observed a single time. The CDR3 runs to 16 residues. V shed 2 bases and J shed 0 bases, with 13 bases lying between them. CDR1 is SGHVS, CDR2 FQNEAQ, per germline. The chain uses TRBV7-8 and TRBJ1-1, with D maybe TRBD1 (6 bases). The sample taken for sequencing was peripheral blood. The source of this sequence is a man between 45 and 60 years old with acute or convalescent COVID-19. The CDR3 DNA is TGTGCCAGCAGCTTATTAACACAGGGAGTGAACACTGAAGCTTTCTTT. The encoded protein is CASSLLTQGVNTEAFF.